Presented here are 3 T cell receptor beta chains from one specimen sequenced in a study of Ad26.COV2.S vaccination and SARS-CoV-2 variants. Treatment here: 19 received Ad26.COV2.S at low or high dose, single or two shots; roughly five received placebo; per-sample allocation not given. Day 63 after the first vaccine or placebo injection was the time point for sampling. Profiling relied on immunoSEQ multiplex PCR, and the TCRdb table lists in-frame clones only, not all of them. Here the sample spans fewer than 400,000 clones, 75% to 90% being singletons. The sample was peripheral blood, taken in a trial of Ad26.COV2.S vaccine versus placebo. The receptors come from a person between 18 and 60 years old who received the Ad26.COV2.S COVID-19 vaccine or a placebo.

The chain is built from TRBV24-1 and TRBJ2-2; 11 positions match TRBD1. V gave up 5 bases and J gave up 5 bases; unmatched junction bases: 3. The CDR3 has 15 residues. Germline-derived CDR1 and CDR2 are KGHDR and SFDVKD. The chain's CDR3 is CATSARDRGTGELFF. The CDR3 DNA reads TGTGCCACCAGTGCCCGGGACAGGGGGACCGGGGAGCTGTTTTTT.

As DNA, the CDR3 is TGTGCCAGCAGCCGTGGGGGGGCGGGAGTATACGAGCAGTACGTC. Amino acid sequence: CASSRGGAGVYEQYV. The V gene is TRBV13, the J gene TRBJ2-7, with D maybe TRBD2 (7 bases). Germline V gives CDR1 PRHDT, CDR2 FYEKMQ (reference sequence). This CDR3 comprises 15 residues. The V and J ends lost 5 bases and 4 bases respectively, with 18 bases between them.

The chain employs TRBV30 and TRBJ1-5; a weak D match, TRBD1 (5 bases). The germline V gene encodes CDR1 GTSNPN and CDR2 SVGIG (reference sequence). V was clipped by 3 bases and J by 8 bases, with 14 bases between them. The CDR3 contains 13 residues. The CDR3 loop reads CAWSQQELEPQHF. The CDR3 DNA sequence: TGTGCCTGGAGCCAACAGGAGTTGGAGCCCCAGCATTTT.